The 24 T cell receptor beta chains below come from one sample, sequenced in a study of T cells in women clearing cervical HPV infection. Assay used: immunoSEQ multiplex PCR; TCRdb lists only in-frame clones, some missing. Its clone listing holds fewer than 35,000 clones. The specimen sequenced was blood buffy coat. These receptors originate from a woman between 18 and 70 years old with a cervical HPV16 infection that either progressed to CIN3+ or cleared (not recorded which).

The CDR3 bases that were read are TGTGCCTGGAGTCCCGGGGAAAATCAGCCC. Translating it yields CAWSPGENQP. The full CDR3 sequence reads CAWSPGENQPQHF. The chain combines TRBV30 with TRBJ1-5; no clear D gene. The sequence runs out 3 residues before the end of the CDR3; the remainder is reconstructed from the germline J gene. The germline V gene has CDR1 GTSNPN and CDR2 SVGIG (reference sequence). V was pared by 2 bases and J by 4 bases, with 9 bases between. The CDR3 has 13 amino acids.

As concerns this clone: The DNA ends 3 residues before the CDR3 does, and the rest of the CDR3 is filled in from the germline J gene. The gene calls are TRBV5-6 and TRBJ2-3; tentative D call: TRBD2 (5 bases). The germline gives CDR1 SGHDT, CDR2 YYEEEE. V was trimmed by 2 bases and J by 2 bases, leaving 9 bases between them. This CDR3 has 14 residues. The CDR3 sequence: CASSLRGTTDTQYF. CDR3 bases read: TGTGCCAGCAGCTTACGGGGTACCACAGATACG.

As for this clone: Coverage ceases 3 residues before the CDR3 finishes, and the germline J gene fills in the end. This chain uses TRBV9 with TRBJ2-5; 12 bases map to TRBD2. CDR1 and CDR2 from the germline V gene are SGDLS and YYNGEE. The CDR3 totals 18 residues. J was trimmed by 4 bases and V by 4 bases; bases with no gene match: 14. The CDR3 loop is CASSLTSGGPSRGETQYF. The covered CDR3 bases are TGTGCCAGCAGCCTAACTAGCGGGGGGCCCTCCAGGGGAGAGACC. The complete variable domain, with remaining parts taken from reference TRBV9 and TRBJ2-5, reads DSGVTQTPKHLITATGQRVTLRCSPRSGDLSVYWYQQSLDQGLQFLIQYYNGEERAKGNILERFSAQQFPDLHSELNLSSLELGDSALYFCASSLTSGGPSRGETQYFGPGTRLLVL.

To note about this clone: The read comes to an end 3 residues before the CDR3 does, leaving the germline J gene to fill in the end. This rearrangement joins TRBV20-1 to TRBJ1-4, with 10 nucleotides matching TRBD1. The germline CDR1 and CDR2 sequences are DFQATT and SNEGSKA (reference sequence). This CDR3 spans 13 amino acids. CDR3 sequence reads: CSASTGGNSPLFF. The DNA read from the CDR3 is TGCAGTGCTTCGACAGGGGGCAATTCACCA.

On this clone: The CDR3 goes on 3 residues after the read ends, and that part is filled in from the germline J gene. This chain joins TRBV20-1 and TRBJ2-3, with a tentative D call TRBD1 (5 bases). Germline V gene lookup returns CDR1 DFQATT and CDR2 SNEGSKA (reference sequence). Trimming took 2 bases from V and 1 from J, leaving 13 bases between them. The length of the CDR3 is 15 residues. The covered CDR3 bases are TGCAGTGCTAGAAAAGCGACAGAACGCACAGATACG. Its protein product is CSARKATERTDT. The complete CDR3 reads CSARKATERTDTQYF.

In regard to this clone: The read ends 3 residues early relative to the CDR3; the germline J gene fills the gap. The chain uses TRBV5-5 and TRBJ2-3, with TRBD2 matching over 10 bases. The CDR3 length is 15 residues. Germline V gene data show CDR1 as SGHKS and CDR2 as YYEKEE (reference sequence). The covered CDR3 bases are TGTGCCAGCAGCAACAGGTCGCTAGCGGGAGAGACG. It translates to CASSNRSLAGET. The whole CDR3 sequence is CASSNRSLAGETQYF.

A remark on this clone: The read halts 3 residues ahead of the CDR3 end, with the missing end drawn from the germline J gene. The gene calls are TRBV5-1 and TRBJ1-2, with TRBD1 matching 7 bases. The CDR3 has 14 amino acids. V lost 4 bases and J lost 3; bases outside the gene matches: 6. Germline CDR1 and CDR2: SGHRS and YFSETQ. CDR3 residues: CASSEQGRDYGYTF. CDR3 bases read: TGCGCCAGCAGCGAACAGGGGAGGGACTATGGC.

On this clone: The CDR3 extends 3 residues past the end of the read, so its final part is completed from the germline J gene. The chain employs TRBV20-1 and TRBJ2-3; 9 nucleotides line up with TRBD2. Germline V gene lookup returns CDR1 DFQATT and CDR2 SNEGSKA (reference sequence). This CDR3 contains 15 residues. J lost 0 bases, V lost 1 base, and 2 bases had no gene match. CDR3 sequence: CSARGLADSTDTQYF. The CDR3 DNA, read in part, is TGCAGTGCTAGAGGACTAGCGGACAGCACAGATACG.

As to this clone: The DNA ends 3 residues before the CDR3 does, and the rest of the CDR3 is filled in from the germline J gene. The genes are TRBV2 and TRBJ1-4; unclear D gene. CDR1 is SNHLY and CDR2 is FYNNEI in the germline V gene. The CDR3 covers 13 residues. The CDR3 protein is CASSERGNSPLFF. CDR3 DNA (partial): TGTGCCAGCAGTGAACGCGGGAATTCACCA.

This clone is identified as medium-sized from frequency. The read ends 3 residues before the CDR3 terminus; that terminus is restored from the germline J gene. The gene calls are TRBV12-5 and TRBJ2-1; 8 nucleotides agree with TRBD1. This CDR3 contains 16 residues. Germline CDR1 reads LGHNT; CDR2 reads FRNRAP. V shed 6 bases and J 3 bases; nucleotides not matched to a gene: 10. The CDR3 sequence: CASGTGQGGVYNEQFF. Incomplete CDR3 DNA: TGTGCTAGTGGAACAGGACAGGGTGGAGTCTACAATGAG.

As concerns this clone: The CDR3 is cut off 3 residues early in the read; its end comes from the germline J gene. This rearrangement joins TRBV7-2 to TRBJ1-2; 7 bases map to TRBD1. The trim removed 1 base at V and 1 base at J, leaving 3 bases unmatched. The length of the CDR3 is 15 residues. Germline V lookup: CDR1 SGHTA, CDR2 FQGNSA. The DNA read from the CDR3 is TGTGCCAGCAGCTTAGTGGGACAGATTAACTATGGC. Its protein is CASSLVGQINYG. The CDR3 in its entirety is CASSLVGQINYGYTF.

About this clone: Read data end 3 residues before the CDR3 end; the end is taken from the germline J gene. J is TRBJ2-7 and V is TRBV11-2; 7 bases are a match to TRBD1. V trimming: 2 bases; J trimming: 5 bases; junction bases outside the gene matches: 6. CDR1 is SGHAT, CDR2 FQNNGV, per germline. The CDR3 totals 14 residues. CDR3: CASSLQQGRHEQYF. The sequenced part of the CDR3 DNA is TGTGCCAGCAGCTTACAACAGGGGAGACACGAG. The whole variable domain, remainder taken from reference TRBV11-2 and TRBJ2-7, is EAGVAQSPRYKIIEKRQSVAFWCNPISGHATLYWYQQILGQGPKLLIQFQNNGVVDDSQLPKDRFSAERLKGVDSTLKIQPAKLEDSAVYLCASSLQQGRHEQYFGPGTRLTVT.

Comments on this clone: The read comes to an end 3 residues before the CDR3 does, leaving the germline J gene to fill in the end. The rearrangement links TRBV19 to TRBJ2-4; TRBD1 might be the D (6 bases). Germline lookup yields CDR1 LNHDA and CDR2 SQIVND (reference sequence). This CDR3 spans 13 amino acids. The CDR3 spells CASSISDSYGQYF. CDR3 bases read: TGTGCCAGTAGTATATCGGACAGCTATGGT.

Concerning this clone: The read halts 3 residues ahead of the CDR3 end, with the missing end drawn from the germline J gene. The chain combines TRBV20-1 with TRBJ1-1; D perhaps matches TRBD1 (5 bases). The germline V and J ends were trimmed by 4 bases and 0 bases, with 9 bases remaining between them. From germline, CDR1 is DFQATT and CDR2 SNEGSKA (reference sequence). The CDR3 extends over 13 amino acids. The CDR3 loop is CSAIRDVNTEAFF. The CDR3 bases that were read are TGCAGTGCTATCAGGGATGTGAACACTGAA.

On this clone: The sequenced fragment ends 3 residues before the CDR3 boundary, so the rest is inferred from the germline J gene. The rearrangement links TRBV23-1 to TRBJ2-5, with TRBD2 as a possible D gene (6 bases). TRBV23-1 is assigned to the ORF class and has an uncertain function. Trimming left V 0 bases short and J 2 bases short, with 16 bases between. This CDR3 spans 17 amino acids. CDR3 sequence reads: CASSQSFLGDSQETQYF. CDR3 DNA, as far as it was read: TGCGCCAGCAGTCAATCCTTTCTTGGGGACTCGCAAGAGACC.

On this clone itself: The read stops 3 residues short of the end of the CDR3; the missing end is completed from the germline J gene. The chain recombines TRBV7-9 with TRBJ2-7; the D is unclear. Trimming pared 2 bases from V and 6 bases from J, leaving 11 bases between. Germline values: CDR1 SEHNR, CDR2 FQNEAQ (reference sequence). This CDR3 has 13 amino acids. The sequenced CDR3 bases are TGTGCCAGCAGCTTACTCACAGCACCCGAG. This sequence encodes CASSLLTAPE. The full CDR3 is CASSLLTAPEQYF.

CDR3: CASSLQGVTETQYF. The DNA read from the CDR3 is TGCGCCAGCAGCTTACAGGGGGTAACAGAGACC. The chain carries TRBV5-1 and TRBJ2-5; 8 nucleotides line up with TRBD1. Read coverage stops 3 residues before the CDR3 terminus; the germline J gene supplies the remainder. Germline loops: CDR1 SGHRS, CDR2 YFSETQ. The ends lost 2 bases at V and 4 bases at J; junction bases unmatched: 4. The CDR3 covers 14 residues.

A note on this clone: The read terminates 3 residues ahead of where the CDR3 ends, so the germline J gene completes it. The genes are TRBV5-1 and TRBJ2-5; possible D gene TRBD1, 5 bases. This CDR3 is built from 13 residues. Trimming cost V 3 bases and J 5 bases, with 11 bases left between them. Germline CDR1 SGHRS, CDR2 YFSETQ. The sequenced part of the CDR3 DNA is TGCGCCAGCAGCTCACAGGTGCACGAGACC. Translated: CASSSQVHET. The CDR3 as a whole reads CASSSQVHETQYF.

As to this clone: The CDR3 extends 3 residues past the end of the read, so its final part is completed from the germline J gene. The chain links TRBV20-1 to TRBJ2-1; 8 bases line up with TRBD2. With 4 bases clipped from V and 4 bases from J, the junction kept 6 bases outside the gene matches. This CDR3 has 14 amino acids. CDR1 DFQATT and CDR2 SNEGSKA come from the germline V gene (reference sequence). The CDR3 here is CSATAGGPYNEQFF. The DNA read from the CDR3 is TGCAGTGCTACCGCGGGGGGCCCATACAATGAG.

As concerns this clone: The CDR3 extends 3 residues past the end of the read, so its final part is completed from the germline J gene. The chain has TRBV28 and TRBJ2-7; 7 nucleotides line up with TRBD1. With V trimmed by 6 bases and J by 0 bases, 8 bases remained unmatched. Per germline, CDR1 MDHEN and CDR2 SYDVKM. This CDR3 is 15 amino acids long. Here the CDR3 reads CASSLDRDSSYEQYF. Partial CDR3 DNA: TGTGCCAGCAGCCTTGACAGGGACAGCTCCTACGAG.

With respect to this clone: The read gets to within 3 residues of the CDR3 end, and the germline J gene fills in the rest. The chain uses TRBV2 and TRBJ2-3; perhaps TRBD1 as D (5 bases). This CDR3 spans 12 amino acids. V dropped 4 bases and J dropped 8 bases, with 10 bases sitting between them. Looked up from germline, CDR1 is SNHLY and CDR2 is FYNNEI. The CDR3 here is CASSGRRGTQYF. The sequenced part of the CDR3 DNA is TGTGCCAGCAGTGGACGAAGGGGTACG.

The part of the CDR3 DNA that was read is TGTGCCAGTTCTCAAGGACTAGCTAATCAAGAGACG. This translates into CASSQGLANQET. The complete CDR3 protein is CASSQGLANQETQYF. The J gene is TRBJ2-3, the V gene TRBV19, with TRBD2 matching over 8 bases. With the read ending 3 residues before the CDR3 end, the germline J gene is used to fill in that end. Germline V gives CDR1 LNHDA, CDR2 SQIVND (reference sequence). The CDR3 length is 15 residues. Based on the CDR3 plus reference TRBV19 and TRBJ2-3, the full variable domain is DGGITQSPKYLFRKEGQNVTLSCEQNLNHDAMYWYRQDPGQGLRLIYYSQIVNDFQKGDIAEGYSVSREKKESFPLTVTSAQKNPTAFYLCASSQGLANQETQYFGPGTRLTVL.

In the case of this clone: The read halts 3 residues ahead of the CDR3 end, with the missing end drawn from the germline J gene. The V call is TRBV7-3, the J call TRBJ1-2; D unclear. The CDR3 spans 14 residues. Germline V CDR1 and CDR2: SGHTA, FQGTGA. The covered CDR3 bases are TGTGCCAGCAGCTTAACGTCCGTTACCGCGGGC. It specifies CASSLTSVTAG. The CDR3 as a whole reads CASSLTSVTAGYTF.

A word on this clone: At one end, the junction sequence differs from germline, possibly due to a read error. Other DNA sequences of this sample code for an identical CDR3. The sequenced CDR3 bases are TGTGCCAGCAGGGCACAGCTTGTAAAGTCCTCTGGAAACACA. Its protein is CASRAQLVKSSGNT. The entire CDR3 reads CASRAQLVKSSGNTIYF. The rearrangement uses TRBV2 and TRBJ1-3; unclear D gene. Read sequence stops 3 residues before the CDR3 end, and the germline J gene provides the missing end. This CDR3 spans 17 amino acids. CDR1 is SNHLY, CDR2 FYNNEI, per germline.